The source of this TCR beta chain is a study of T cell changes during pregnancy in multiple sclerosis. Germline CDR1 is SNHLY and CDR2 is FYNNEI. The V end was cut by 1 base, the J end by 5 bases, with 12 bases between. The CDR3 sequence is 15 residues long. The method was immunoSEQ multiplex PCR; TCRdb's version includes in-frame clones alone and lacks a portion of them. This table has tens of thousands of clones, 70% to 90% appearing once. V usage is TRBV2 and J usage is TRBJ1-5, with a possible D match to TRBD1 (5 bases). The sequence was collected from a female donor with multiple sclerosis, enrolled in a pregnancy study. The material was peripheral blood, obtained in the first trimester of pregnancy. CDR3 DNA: TGTGCCAGCAGTGAAGTGGCAGGGAGGTATCAGCCCCAGCATTTT. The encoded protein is CASSEVAGRYQPQHF.